Below, 8 T cell receptor beta chains from the same sample are listed, as sequenced in a study of patients and donors after allogeneic stem cell transplantation. Using its own MiXCR run on the RT-PCR reads, TCRdb lists one record per CDR3 protein. The sample holds around 1,300 distinct CDR3 sequences, 25% to 30% seen once. Material for sequencing was blood, either unsorted or a sorted T cell fraction (not recorded which). These receptor sequences come from a human donor who was either an allogeneic HSCT recipient or a stem cell or donor lymphocyte infusion donor (not recorded which). It is not recorded whose cells these are; they may come from a transplant donor.

CDR3 bases: TGTGCCAGCAGCTTTGGGGGAGATGAGCAGTTCTTC. It encodes CASSFGGDEQFF. The V call is TRBV11-2, the J call TRBJ2-1; D might be TRBD1 or TRBD2, each matching 5 bases. V lost 3 bases, J lost 8 bases, and 8 bases lay in between. This CDR3 region has 12 residues. Germline CDR1 SGHAT, CDR2 FQNNGV.

This clonotype was detected a few times. This chain links TRBV6-6 with TRBJ1-1, with a possible D match to TRBD1 (5 bases). Trimming cost V 2 bases and J 6 bases, with 10 bases left between them. From germline, CDR1 is MNHNY and CDR2 SVGAGI (reference sequence). The CDR3 is 13 amino acids. Here the CDR3 reads CASSYDSRAEAFF. The CDR3 DNA follows: TGTGCCAGCAGTTACGACAGCCGGGCTGAAGCTTTCTTT.

By proportion, this clonotype is medium-sized. The chain couples TRBV5-1 to TRBJ2-7; 7 bases are a match to TRBD2. The CDR3 has 16 amino acids. After removal of 6 bases from V and 2 bases from J, the junction contained 14 bases not matched to a gene. Germline V CDR1 and CDR2: SGHRS, YFSETQ. In DNA form, the CDR3 reads TGCGCCAGCAAACCCGACTGGCGGGAGAATCCCTACGAGCAGTACTTC. As protein: CASKPDWRENPYEQYF.

CDR3 amino acids: CASSRERPVTDTQYF. In DNA form, the CDR3 reads TGTGCCAGCAGCCGAGAGCGGCCCGTGACAGATACGCAGTATTTT. The V gene is TRBV28, the J gene TRBJ2-3; TRBD2 is a possible D gene (5 bases). CDR3 size: 15 residues. V lost 6 bases, J lost 3 bases, and 16 bases lay in between. Germline V gene data show CDR1 as MDHEN and CDR2 as SYDVKM.

By frequency in the sample, this clonotype is large. The chain links TRBV2 to TRBJ2-3; TRBD2 is a possible D gene (6 bases). Trimming removed 3 bases from V and 5 bases from J, with 12 bases in between. Germline V gene lookup returns CDR1 SNHLY and CDR2 FYNNEI. CDR3 length: 14 amino acids. The CDR3 DNA is TGTGCCAGCAGTGAGAGGAGGGGAGGAGATACGCAGTATTTT. It is translated as CASSERRGGDTQYF.

The V and J genes are TRBV7-6 and TRBJ2-1; 7 bases are shared with TRBD1. CDR3 length: 13 residues. J lost 4 bases, V lost 3 bases, and 0 bases had no gene match. CDR1 and CDR2 from the germline V gene are SGHVS and FNYEAQ. CDR3 sequence: CASSLGQYNEQFF. The CDR3 nucleotides read TGTGCCAGCAGCTTGGGACAGTACAATGAGCAGTTCTTC.

By frequency in the sample, this clonotype is medium-sized. The chain carries TRBV7-2 and TRBJ1-2, with D unresolved. The CDR3 contains 15 residues. Germline CDR1 SGHTA, CDR2 FQGNSA. The V end was cut by 4 bases, the J end by 3 bases, with 15 bases between. The CDR3 loop reads CASSSRTGSHYGYTF. The CDR3 coding sequence is TGTGCCAGCAGCTCCCGTACCGGGAGTCACTATGGCTACACCTTC.

This CDR3 reads CSAQGTSGRDEQFF. The CDR3 coding sequence is TGCAGTGCCCAGGGGACTAGCGGGAGAGATGAGCAGTTCTTC. The rearrangement uses TRBV20-1 and TRBJ2-1; 14 positions match TRBD2. The V segment lost 6 bases and the J segment 8 bases; nucleotides outside the gene matches: 6. Looked up from germline, CDR1 is DFQATT and CDR2 is SNEGSKA (reference sequence). CDR3 length: 14 residues.